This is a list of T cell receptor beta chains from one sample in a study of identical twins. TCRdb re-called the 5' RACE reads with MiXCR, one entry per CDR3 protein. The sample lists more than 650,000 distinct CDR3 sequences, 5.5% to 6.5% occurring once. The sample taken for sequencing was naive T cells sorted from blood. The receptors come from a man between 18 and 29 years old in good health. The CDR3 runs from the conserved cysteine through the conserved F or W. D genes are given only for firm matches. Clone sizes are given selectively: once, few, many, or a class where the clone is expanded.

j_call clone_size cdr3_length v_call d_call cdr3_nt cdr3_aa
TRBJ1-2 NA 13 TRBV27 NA TGTGCCAGCAGGGACCTCGGTTCCGGGGGCTACACCTTC CASRDLGSGGYTF
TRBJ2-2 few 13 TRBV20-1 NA TGCAGTGCTGGCCCGAGGGCCGCCGGGGAGCTGTTTTTT CSAGPRAAGELFF
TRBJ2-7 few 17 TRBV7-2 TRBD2 TGTGCCAGCGCTGAGCGGGAGGAAAGGGGTCATCTCTACGAGCAGTACTTC CASAEREERGHLYEQYF
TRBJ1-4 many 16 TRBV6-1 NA TGTGCCAGCAGTGAAGCGCTGTGGACGGTGAATGAAAAACTGTTTTTT CASSEALWTVNEKLFF
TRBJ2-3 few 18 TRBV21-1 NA TGTGCCAGCAGCAAAGGGATTAGGGGGACAGGTTACACAGATACGCAGTATTTT CASSKGIRGTGYTDTQYF
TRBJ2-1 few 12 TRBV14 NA TGTGCCAGCAGCCAAGTCTCCGGCGTGCAGTTCTTC CASSQVSGVQFF
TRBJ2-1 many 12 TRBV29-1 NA TGCAGCGTTACGACCGGAGTGGATGAGCAGTTCTTC CSVTTGVDEQFF
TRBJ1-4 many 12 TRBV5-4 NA TGTGCCAGCAGCTTTAACGAGGGGACCTCTCTTTTT CASSFNEGTSLF
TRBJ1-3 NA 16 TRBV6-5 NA TGTGCCAGCAGTTACTCACAGGAACCGCCTGGAAACACCATATATTTT CASSYSQEPPGNTIYF
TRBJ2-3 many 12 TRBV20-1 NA TGCAGTGCTAGAGATTGGACAGATACGCAGTATTTT CSARDWTDTQYF